A selection of T cell receptor beta chains follows, all from one sample in a study of T cell changes during pregnancy in multiple sclerosis. Only in-frame clones appear in the TCRdb table, and some are missing; sequencing was by immunoSEQ multiplex PCR. The sample lists roughly 69,000 clones, approximately 91% occurring once. Specimen: peripheral blood, collected in the third trimester of pregnancy. These receptors were obtained from a female donor with multiple sclerosis, enrolled in a pregnancy study. Each CDR3 is given with its conserved first and last residue. D genes are given only for firm matches. Where a row states a size, it is once, few, many or the class of an expanded clone; other rows omit it.

d_call	j_call	clone_size	v_call	cdr3_aa	cdr3_nt
TRBD2	TRBJ2-5	-	TRBV2	CASKLAGGGSETQYF	TGTGCCAGCAAACTAGCGGGGGGGGGTAGCGAGACCCAGTACTTC
-	TRBJ2-5	-	TRBV7-2	CASSLERLTETQYF	TGTGCCAGCAGCTTAGAGCGACTCACAGAGACCCAGTACTTC
-	TRBJ1-2	-	TRBV5-6	CASSLDPRNGYTF	TGTGCCAGCAGCTTGGATCCTAGGAATGGCTACACCTTC
-	TRBJ2-5	-	TRBV7-2	CASSLTAARIQETQYF	TGTGCCAGCAGCTTAACAGCAGCCAGGATCCAAGAGACCCAGTACTTC
TRBD1	TRBJ1-5	-	TRBV28	CANPPKLDRGSNQPQHF	TGTGCCAACCCGCCTAAATTGGACAGGGGATCCAATCAGCCCCAGCATTTT
TRBD1	TRBJ1-2	-	TRBV5-4	CASSSIGTAFNYGYTF	TGTGCCAGCAGCTCCATAGGGACAGCCTTTAACTATGGCTACACCTTC
TRBD1	TRBJ1-3	-	TRBV5-4	CASSSAGGARGNTIYF	TGTGCCAGCAGTTCCGCAGGGGGCGCGCGGGGAAACACCATATATTTT
TRBD2	TRBJ2-2	once	TRBV7-3	CASSFLPSGGPTAGELFF	TGTGCCAGCAGCTTTCTCCCTAGCGGGGGCCCCACAGCCGGGGAGCTGTTTTTT
-	TRBJ2-1	-	TRBV5-1	CASSLVQTVDYLAYNEQFF	TGCGCCAGCAGCTTGGTCCAGACGGTAGACTACCTGGCCTACAATGAGCAGTTCTTC
-	TRBJ2-3	-	TRBV5-1	CASSPGLGVTDTQYF	TGCGCCAGCAGCCCCGGTTTAGGGGTCACAGATACGCAGTATTTT